A single sample is the source of the 23 T cell receptor beta chains below, sequenced in a study of T-cell reconstitution after alpha-beta-depleted transplantation in children. During its preparation, the TCRbeta library received unique molecular identifiers. TCRdb fed the PCR reads into MiXCR, producing one record per CDR3 protein. The top ten clones hold about 2.9% of a sample with 190,000 or so distinct CDR3 sequences, approximately 7% of them seen once. The sample consisted of PBMCs from the stem cell graft donor, taken from the stem cell graft. These TCRs come from a human donor who donated a stem cell graft to a child with Wiskott-Aldrich syndrome.

The chain couples TRBV5-5 to TRBJ1-1, with 7 bases lining up with TRBD1. Unmatched junction bases numbered 8, after V lost 0 bases and J lost 12 bases. CDR1 and CDR2 (germline): SGHKS, YYEKEE (reference sequence). The CDR3 runs to 13 residues. CDR3 residues: CASSLAGQGGTFF. DNA for the CDR3: TGTGCCAGCAGCTTGGCCGGGCAGGGGGGAACTTTCTTT.

This clonotype was detected many times. The CDR3 DNA follows: TGCGCCAGCAGCTTGGCCATGGGACGTGTTGGGTATGGCCAAAGGGAGACCCAGTACTTC. This encodes CASSLAMGRVGYGQRETQYF. This rearrangement joins TRBV5-1 to TRBJ2-5; D could derive from TRBD1 or TRBD2 (5 bases each). V dropped 0 bases and J dropped 5 bases, with 29 bases sitting between them. The CDR3 totals 20 residues. Germline V gene lookup returns CDR1 SGHRS and CDR2 YFSETQ.

The table lists this clonotype with a few counts. This rearrangement joins TRBV5-1 to TRBJ2-6; 7 bases align to TRBD1. The CDR3 is 17 residues long. With 4 bases clipped from V and 1 base from J, the junction kept 8 bases outside the gene matches. Germline CDR1 and CDR2: SGHRS and YFSETQ. In DNA form, the CDR3 reads TGCGCCAGCAGCCCGACAGGGTCTGGTTCTGGGGCCAACGTCCTGACTTTC. Protein sequence: CASSPTGSGSGANVLTF.

There are many counts of this clonotype. The chain recombines TRBV7-6 with TRBJ2-7, with unresolved D. Trimming shortened V by 1 base and J by 0 bases, and 7 bases separated the two germline ends. Germline loops: CDR1 SGHVS, CDR2 FNYEAQ. This CDR3 spans 14 amino acids. The CDR3 DNA reads as TGTGCCAGCAGCTTAGGTCAGAGCTCCTACGAGCAGTACTTC. Translated, it gives CASSLGQSSYEQYF. Drawing the rest from reference TRBV7-6 and TRBJ2-7, the complete variable domain is GAGVSQSPRYKVTKRGQDVALRCDPISGHVSLYWYRQALGQGPEFLTYFNYEAQQDKSGLPNDRFSAERPEGSISTLTIQRTEQRDSAMYRCASSLGQSSYEQYFGPGTRLTVT.

The CDR3 bases are TGTGCCAGTAGTAAGGACTCTGGAAACACCATATATTTT. Translating it yields CASSKDSGNTIYF. The chain recombines TRBV19 with TRBJ1-3; D is uncertain. Looked up from germline, CDR1 is LNHDA and CDR2 is SQIVND (reference sequence). This CDR3 region has 13 residues. Trimming cost V 4 bases and J 0 bases, with 4 bases left between them.

This clonotype occurred many times. The chain uses TRBV29-1 and TRBJ1-1; D not certain. Per germline, CDR1 SQVTM and CDR2 ANQGSEA. The length of the CDR3 is 11 residues. Between the trimmed V and J ends, which lost 3 bases and 0 bases, there was a span of 2 bases. The CDR3 protein is CSVELNTEAFF. Written as DNA, the CDR3 is TGCAGCGTTGAGCTGAACACTGAAGCTTTCTTT.

The sample holds many counts of this clonotype. The genes are TRBV5-1 and TRBJ2-1; D is ambiguous. V was cut by 0 bases and J by 9 bases, with 16 bases left in between. The germline V gene has CDR1 SGHRS and CDR2 YFSETQ. The CDR3 spans 15 residues. Here the CDR3 reads CASSLGLEVYGEQFF. The CDR3, as DNA: TGCGCCAGCAGCTTGGGGCTAGAAGTATATGGTGAGCAGTTCTTC.

This clonotype was detected many times. This chain links TRBV15 with TRBJ2-7, with TRBD1 matching 7 bases. Germline CDR1 is LNHNV and CDR2 is YYDKDF (reference sequence). The CDR3 length is 16 residues. The J segment lost 3 bases and the V segment lost 0 bases, leaving 8 bases of the junction unmatched. CDR3 sequence reads: CATSRDTGQDFYEQYF. The CDR3 nucleotides are TGTGCCACCAGCAGAGATACAGGACAGGACTTCTACGAGCAGTACTTC.

This clonotype was seen repeatedly, ten times or more. The chain combines TRBV20-1 with TRBJ2-1; D gene ambiguous. CDR3 length: 15 amino acids. CDR1 DFQATT and CDR2 SNEGSKA come from the germline V gene (reference sequence). V was shortened by 4 bases and J by 1 base, with 14 bases between the two germline ends. In DNA, the CDR3 is TGCAGTGCTACCCTTGGTGCGGCTTCCTACAATGAGCAGTTCTTC. This encodes CSATLGAASYNEQFF.

Ten or more counts support this clonotype. The chain uses TRBV7-2 and TRBJ2-5; the D is unclear. CDR3 size: 13 residues. Germline CDR1 is SGHTA and CDR2 is FQGNSA. The V and J ends lost 2 bases and 3 bases respectively, with 7 bases between them. Written as DNA, the CDR3 is TGTGCCAGCAGCTTAAGACGGGAAGAGACCCAGTACTTC. It is translated as CASSLRREETQYF.

The V call is TRBV3-1, the J call TRBJ2-1; D possibly corresponds to TRBD1 (5 bases). V was clipped by 2 bases and J by 8 bases, with 10 bases between them. The CDR3 has 13 residues. Germline-derived CDR1 and CDR2 are LGHDT and YNNKEL (reference sequence). The CDR3 DNA sequence: TGTGCCAGCAGCCAAAGTGACAGCTATGAGCAGTTCTTC. Translation gives CASSQSDSYEQFF.

This clonotype came up a few times. This chain links TRBV5-1 with TRBJ2-2; no clear D. Germline V gene sequence: CDR1 SGHRS, CDR2 YFSETQ. The CDR3 is 12 amino acids. With 6 bases removed from V and 5 bases from J, the gap between germline ends came to 8 bases. This CDR3 is CASMPRTGELFF. The DNA for the CDR3 is TGCGCCAGCATGCCGAGGACCGGGGAGCTGTTTTTT.

This clonotype occurred many times. The chain has TRBV7-6 and TRBJ2-1; perhaps TRBD2 as D (6 bases). The germline V gene encodes CDR1 SGHVS and CDR2 FNYEAQ. V shed 1 base and J shed 5 bases, with 15 bases lying between them. There are 16 residues in the CDR3. As DNA, the CDR3 is TGTGCCAGCAGCTTAGTGGTCGGGAGACGGAACAATGAGCAGTTCTTC. It encodes CASSLVVGRRNNEQFF.

In this sample, this clonotype turned up many times. The V call is TRBV5-1, the J call TRBJ2-7; the match to TRBD1 covers 10 bases. The germline V gene has CDR1 SGHRS and CDR2 YFSETQ. The CDR3 totals 16 residues. V shed 0 bases, J shed 1 base, and the junction held 4 bases outside the gene matches. The CDR3 spells CASSLVWDRGSYEQYF. The CDR3 nucleotides read TGCGCCAGCAGCTTGGTATGGGACAGGGGTTCCTACGAGCAGTACTTC.

This chain connects TRBV5-1 to TRBJ1-2, with a tentative D call TRBD1 (6 bases). This CDR3 has 15 residues. Germline CDR1 SGHRS, CDR2 YFSETQ. V lost 0 bases to trimming and J lost 4 bases, with 13 bases between them. As DNA, the CDR3 is TGCGCCAGCAGCTTGGACGAGGGGGTTATCTATGGCTACACCTTC. Encoded protein: CASSLDEGVIYGYTF.

This clonotype appeared many times. The chain employs TRBV5-5 and TRBJ2-1; a possible D gene is TRBD1 (6 bases). Trimming took off 4 bases at V and 8 bases at J, with 25 bases between the two ends. CDR3 length: 17 residues. Germline V gene sequence: CDR1 SGHKS, CDR2 YYEKEE (reference sequence). CDR3 loop: CASSLGGRPTQVDEQFF. CDR3 in DNA: TGTGCCAGCAGCCTAGGGGGTCGGCCCACACAAGTCGATGAGCAGTTCTTC.

The table lists this clonotype with many counts. This rearrangement joins TRBV20-1 to TRBJ2-1; D is possibly TRBD1 (6 bases). Deletions cut 0 bases from V and 8 bases from J, with 20 bases between. This CDR3 is 16 amino acids long. Germline V gives CDR1 DFQATT, CDR2 SNEGSKA (reference sequence). CDR3 nucleotides: TGCAGTGCTAGAGATGGGTCCCGGGGACATCGGCATGAGCAGTTCTTC. This gives the protein CSARDGSRGHRHEQFF.

The chain combines TRBV30 with TRBJ2-1, with 8 nucleotides matching TRBD1. This CDR3 has 18 amino acids. The V segment lost 0 bases and the J segment 6 bases; nucleotides outside the gene matches: 16. Germline V gives CDR1 GTSNPN, CDR2 SVGIG (reference sequence). CDR3 sequence (DNA): TGTGCCTGGAGTGTACAACCCCTGAGACAGGGGAGGCTCAATGAGCAGTTCTTC. Its translation: CAWSVQPLRQGRLNEQFF.

A remark on this clonotype: A read error may be the cause here, since a much bigger clone is one base away. This is likely a read error, given that the CDR3 carries no conserved phenylalanine or tryptophan at its end. V and J are TRBV27 and TRBJ1-5; no reliable D call. Trimming removed 5 bases from V and 3 bases from J, with 11 bases in between. The CDR3 sequence is 14 residues long. Germline V CDR1 and CDR2: MNHEY, SMNVEV (reference sequence). CDR3 sequence: CASSTFGPNQPQHL. Here the CDR3 DNA reads TGTGCCAGCAGTACCTTCGGCCCCAATCAGCCCCAGCATTTA.

This clonotype turned up a few times. V gene TRBV7-9 combines with J gene TRBJ2-1; 8 positions match TRBD2. Germline assignment: CDR1 SEHNR and CDR2 FQNEAQ (reference sequence). This CDR3 contains 17 residues. The V gene end was trimmed by 1 base and the J gene end by 0 bases; junction bases not matched to a gene: 5. The CDR3 here is CASSLELAASSYNEQFF. CDR3 DNA: TGTGCCAGCAGCTTAGAACTAGCGGCATCCTCCTACAATGAGCAGTTCTTC.

This clonotype has more than one count but fewer than ten. With a much larger clone just one base away, this may be a read error. The chain has TRBV20-1 and TRBJ2-2; D call uncertain. The CDR3 runs to 15 residues. The germline V gene has CDR1 DFQATT and CDR2 SNEGSKA (reference sequence). The CDR3 loop reads CCARDLGEDTGELFF. The CDR3 region has the DNA TGCTGTGCTAGAGATCTGGGTGAGGACACCGGGGAGCTGTTTTTT.

Ten or more counts support this clonotype. The genes are TRBV12-3 or TRBV12-4 and TRBJ1-1; D is possibly TRBD1 (6 bases). The V gene lost 6 bases and the J gene lost 11 bases, with 19 bases spanning the gap. This CDR3 contains 13 residues. The CDR3 spells CASSLGTPPLAFF. The CDR3 nucleotides are TGTGCCAGCAGCCTCGGGACACCTCCCTTGGCTTTCTTT.

The table lists this clonotype with a few counts. V is TRBV18 and J is TRBJ2-5; 7 bases map to TRBD1. The junction had 10 bases not matched to a gene; V was cut back by 6 bases and J by 3 bases. The CDR3 sequence is 15 residues long. CDR1 KGHSH and CDR2 LQKENI come from the germline V gene. The CDR3 DNA is TGTGCCAGCTCCCCCGACAGGGCCATCGAAGAGACCCAGTACTTC. Translating gives CASSPDRAIEETQYF. Variable domain in full (rest from reference TRBV18 and TRBJ2-5): NAGVMQNPRHLVRRRGQEARLRCSPMKGHSHVYWYRQLPEEGLKFMVYLQKENIIDESGMPKERFSAEFPKEGPSILRIQQVVRGDSAAYFCASSPDRAIEETQYFGPGTRLLVL.